This T cell receptor beta chain emerged from a study of T cells in Graves' hyperthyroidism and ophthalmopathy. Broader study findings: A model of 13 V-J pairs discriminated ophthalmopathy from stable hyperthyroidism. Ophthalmopathy, which appeared later, was predicted by the model a median 6.5 months before onset.

This CDR3 is built from 14 residues. Germline values: CDR1 LNHDA, CDR2 SQIVND (reference sequence). Between the trimmed V and J ends, which lost 6 bases and 3 bases, there was a span of 14 bases. This clonotype was counted only a few times. What it binds is unknown. The CDR3 regions of TCR beta were amplified from RNA transcripts. TCR CDR3 underwent first-round RT-PCR with the HTBI primer set. TCRdb recomputed calls from the multiplex PCR reads with MiXCR, one row per CDR3 protein. The sample lists about 700,000 distinct CDR3 sequences, approximately 42% occurring once. The study based diagnoses on clinical symptoms, serum thyroxine and TRAb, thyroid ultrasound and orbital computed tomography.

The chain is built from TRBV19 and TRBJ1-2, with D tentatively TRBD1 (6 bases). This receptor was obtained from an adult man with Graves' disease, either hyperthyroidism or ophthalmopathy (not recorded which). Source material: peripheral blood or thyroid tissue (not recorded which). The CDR3 DNA reads as TGTGCCAGTAGGCGGACAGCATCTGACTATGGCTACACCTTC. Translation gives CASRRTASDYGYTF.